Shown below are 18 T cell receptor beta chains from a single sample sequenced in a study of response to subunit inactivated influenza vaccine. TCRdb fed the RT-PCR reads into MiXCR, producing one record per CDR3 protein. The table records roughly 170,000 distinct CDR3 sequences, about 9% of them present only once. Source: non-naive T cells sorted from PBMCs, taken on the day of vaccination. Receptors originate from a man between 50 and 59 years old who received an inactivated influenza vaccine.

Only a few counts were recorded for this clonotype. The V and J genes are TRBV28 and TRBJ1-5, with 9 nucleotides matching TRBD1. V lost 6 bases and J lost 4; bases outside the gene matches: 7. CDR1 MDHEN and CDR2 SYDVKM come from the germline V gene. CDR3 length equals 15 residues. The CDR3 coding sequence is TGTGCCAGCAGACCCCCGGGACAGGGAAATCAGCCCCAGCATTTT. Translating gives CASRPPGQGNQPQHF.

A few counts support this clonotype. The CDR3 loop reads CAWNGGAGYGYTF. The DNA of the CDR3 is TGTGCCTGGAACGGGGGCGCTGGCTATGGCTACACCTTC. The rearrangement uses TRBV30 and TRBJ1-2, with D possibly matching TRBD1 (6 bases). The CDR3 is 13 amino acids. Germline-derived CDR1 and CDR2 are GTSNPN and SVGIG (reference sequence). V was pared by 4 bases and J by 4 bases, with 13 bases between. The complete variable domain, with remaining parts taken from reference TRBV30 and TRBJ1-2, reads SQTIHQWPATLVQPVGSPLSLECTVEGTSNPNLYWYRQAAGRGLQLLFYSVGIGQISSEVPQNLSASRPQDRQFILSSKKLLLSDSGFYLCAWNGGAGYGYTFGSGTRLTVV.

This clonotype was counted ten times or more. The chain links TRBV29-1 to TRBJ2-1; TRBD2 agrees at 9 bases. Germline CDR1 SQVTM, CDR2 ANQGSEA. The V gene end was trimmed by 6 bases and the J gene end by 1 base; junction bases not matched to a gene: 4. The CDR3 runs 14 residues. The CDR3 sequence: CSVTTSGSYNEQFF. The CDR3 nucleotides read TGCAGCGTAACGACTAGCGGTTCCTACAATGAGCAGTTCTTC.

The CDR3 nucleotides read TGTGCCAGCTCACGGGGGCTAAGGAAGAACACTGAAGCTTTCTTT. Residues: CASSRGLRKNTEAFF. The chain is built from TRBV18 and TRBJ1-1, with D possibly TRBD1 on 6 matching bases. Trimming left V 4 bases short and J 1 base short, with 13 bases between. Looked up from germline, CDR1 is KGHSH and CDR2 is LQKENI. This CDR3 has 15 amino acids.

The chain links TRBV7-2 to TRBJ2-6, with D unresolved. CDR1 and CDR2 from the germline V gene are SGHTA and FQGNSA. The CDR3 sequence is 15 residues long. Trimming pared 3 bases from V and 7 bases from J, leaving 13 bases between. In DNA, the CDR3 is TGTGCCAGCAGCTTCGTGTTAAGGCGAGCCAACGTCCTGACTTTC. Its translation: CASSFVLRRANVLTF.

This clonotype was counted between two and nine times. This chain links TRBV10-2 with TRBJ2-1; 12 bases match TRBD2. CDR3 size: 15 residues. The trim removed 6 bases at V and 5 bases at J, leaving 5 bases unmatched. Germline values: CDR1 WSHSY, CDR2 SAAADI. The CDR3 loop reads CASRDWTSGNNEQFF. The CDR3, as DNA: TGCGCCAGCAGGGACTGGACTAGCGGGAACAATGAGCAGTTCTTC.

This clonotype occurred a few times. DNA of the CDR3: TGCAGTGCTAGAGATGTTCTTGGACTAGCGAGATCCTACGAGCAGTACTTC. Its translation: CSARDVLGLARSYEQYF. V and J are TRBV20-1 and TRBJ2-7; TRBD2 matches 9 bases. Germline trimming cut 0 bases from V and 1 base from J; bases unmatched to any gene: 10. CDR3 length: 17 amino acids. Germline V gene sequence: CDR1 DFQATT, CDR2 SNEGSKA (reference sequence).

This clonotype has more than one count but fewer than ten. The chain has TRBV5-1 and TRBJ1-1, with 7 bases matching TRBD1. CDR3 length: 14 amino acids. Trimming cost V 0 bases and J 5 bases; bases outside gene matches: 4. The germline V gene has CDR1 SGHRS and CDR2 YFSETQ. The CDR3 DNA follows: TGCGCCAGCAGCTTGGCGCAGGGGGGTACTGAAGCTTTCTTT. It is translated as CASSLAQGGTEAFF.

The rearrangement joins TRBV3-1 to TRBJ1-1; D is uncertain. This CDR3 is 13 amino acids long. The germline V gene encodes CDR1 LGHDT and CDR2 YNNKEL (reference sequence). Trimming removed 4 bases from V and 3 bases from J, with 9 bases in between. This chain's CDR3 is CASSRGIHTEAFF. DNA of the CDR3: TGTGCCAGCAGCCGGGGTATTCACACTGAAGCTTTCTTT.

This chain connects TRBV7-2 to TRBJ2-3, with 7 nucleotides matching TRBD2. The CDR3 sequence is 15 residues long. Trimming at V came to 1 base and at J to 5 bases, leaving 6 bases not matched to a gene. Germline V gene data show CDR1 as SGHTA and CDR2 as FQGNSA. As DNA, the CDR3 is TGTGCCAGCAGCTTAGGGCGGGAGAAGAGAGATACGCAGTATTTT. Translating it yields CASSLGREKRDTQYF.

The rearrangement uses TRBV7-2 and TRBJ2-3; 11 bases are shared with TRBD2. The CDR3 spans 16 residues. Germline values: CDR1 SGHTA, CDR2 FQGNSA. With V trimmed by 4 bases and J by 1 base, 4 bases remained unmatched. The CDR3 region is CASSSVSGGGTDTQYF. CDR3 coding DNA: TGTGCCAGCAGCTCAGTTAGCGGGGGGGGCACAGATACGCAGTATTTT.

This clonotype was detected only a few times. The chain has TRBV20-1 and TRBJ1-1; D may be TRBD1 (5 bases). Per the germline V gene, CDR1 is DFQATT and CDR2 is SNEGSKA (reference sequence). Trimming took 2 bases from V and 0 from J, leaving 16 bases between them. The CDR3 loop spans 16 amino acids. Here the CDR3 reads CSARRNRGHLNTEAFF. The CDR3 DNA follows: TGCAGTGCTAGACGGAACCGGGGCCATTTGAACACTGAAGCTTTCTTT.

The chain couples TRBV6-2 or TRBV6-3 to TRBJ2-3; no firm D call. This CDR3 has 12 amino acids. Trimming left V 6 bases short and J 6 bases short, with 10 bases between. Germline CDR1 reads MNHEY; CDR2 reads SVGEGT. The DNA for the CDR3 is TGTGCCAGCAGCTCCTCAAGGGATACGCAGTATTTT. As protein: CASSSSRDTQYF.

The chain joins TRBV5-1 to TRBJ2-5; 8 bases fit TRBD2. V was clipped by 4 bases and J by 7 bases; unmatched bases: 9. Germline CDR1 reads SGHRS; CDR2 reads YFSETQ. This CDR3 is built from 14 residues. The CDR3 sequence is CASSPNAGGRTQYF. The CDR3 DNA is TGCGCCAGCAGCCCCAATGCGGGGGGTCGGACCCAGTACTTC. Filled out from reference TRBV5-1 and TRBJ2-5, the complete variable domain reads KAGVTQTPRYLIKTRGQQVTLSCSPISGHRSVSWYQQTPGQGLQFLFEYFSETQRNKGNFPGRFSGRQFSNSRSEMNVSTLELGDSALYLCASSPNAGGRTQYFGPGTRLLVL.

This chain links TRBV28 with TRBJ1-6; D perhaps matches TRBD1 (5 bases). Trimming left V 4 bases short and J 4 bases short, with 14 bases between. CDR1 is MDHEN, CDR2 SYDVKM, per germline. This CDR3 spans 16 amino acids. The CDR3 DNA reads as TGTGCCAGCAGTTCCCCCCTGACAGTTTATAATTCACCCCTCCACTTT. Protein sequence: CASSSPLTVYNSPLHF.

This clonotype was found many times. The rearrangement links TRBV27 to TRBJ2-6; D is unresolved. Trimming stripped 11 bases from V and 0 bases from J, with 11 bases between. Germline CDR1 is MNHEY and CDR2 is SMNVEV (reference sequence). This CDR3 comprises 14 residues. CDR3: CASCTNSGANVLTF. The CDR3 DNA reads TGTGCCTCCTGCACCAACTCTGGGGCCAACGTCCTGACTTTC.

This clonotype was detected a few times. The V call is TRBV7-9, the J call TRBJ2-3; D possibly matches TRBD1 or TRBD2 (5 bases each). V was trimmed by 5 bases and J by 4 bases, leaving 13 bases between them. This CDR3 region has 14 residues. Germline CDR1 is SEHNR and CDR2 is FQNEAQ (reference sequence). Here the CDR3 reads CASSGGPQPDTQYF. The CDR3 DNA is TGTGCCAGCAGCGGGGGACCGCAACCAGATACGCAGTATTTT.

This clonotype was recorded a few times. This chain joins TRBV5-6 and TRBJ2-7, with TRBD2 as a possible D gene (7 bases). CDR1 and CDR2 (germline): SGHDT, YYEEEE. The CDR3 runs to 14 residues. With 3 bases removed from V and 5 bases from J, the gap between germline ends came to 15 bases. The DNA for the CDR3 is TGTGCCAGCAGCTCAAGGGGGGGGGCCCACGAGCAGTACTTC. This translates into CASSSRGGAHEQYF. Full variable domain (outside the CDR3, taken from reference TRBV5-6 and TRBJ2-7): DAGVTQSPTHLIKTRGQQVTLRCSPKSGHDTVSWYQQALGQGPQFIFQYYEEEERQRGNFPDRFSGHQFPNYSSELNVNALLLGDSALYLCASSSRGGAHEQYFGPGTRLTVT.